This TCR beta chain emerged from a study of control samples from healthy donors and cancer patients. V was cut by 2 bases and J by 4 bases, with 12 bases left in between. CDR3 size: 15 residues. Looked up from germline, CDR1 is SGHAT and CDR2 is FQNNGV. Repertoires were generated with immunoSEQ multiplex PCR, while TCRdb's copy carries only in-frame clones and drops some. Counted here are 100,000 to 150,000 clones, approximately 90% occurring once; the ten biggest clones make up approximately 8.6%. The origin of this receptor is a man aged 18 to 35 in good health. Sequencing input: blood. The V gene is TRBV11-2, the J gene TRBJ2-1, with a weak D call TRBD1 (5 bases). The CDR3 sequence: CASSLQGGHYNEQFF. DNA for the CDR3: TGTGCCAGCAGCTTACAGGGTGGCCATTACAATGAGCAGTTCTTC.